This T cell receptor (beta chain) was observed in a study of cytomegalovirus exposure and HLA in healthy donors (dated 2017 in TCRdb). Turning to the overall study: An earlier analysis of approximately 640 of the donors reported 276 Gb of sequence data and 117 million unique TCR beta sequences from 150 million to 200 million T cells. An earlier analysis of 587 of the donors used high-throughput TCR beta sequencing to judge whether each TCR beta V gene segment behaved as functional or pseudogenic. To predict cytomegalovirus infection status, the study combined high-throughput TCR immunosequencing, statistical association of individual TCRs with disease status, and machine learning. The number of typed donors differed by locus: roughly 629-640 for A, B, C, DRB1 and DQB1; approximately 520 for DQA1; over 600 for DPA1; and 400 to 480 for DPB1. HLA typing included class I and class II loci at four-digit resolution. On average, over 200,000 unique TCR beta nucleotide sequences were sequenced per donor among 398 genotyped donors of the cohort, with 15% to 20% of those sequences being non-productive. Donor age, sex, ethnicity and CMV serostatus were collected together with the repertoire data. The aim of the study was to test whether cataloging public T cell receptors could identify signatures of past pathogen exposure. Along with the roughly 700-subject first cohort, a separate validation cohort of over 90 different subjects was used. A later analysis re-examined previously published TCR beta repertoires from over 500 donors and added high-resolution HLA genotyping to investigate patterns of TCR occurrence. Because of strong linkage in the cohort, roughly five DR-DQ haplotypes were treated as single units for association and clustering. Genome-wide SNP genotypes for about 65% of the 666 donors were used in a later genetic analysis, which treated that subset as a discovery cohort. Rather than using new phenotypic data, the later analysis identified candidate immune exposures from TCR beta sequences and from how often those sequences occurred across donors. Every discovery cohort repertoire had been produced on one sequencing platform. Of the roughly 400 genotyped donors, approximately 83% fell in the genetic ancestry cluster associated with self-reported Caucasian donors. Using immunosequencing, the study profiled T cell repertoires from about 650 subjects and related those repertoires to cytomegalovirus serostatus. Approximately 310 gigabases of sequencing data and approximately 92 million unique TCR sequences made up an early release that covered fewer than 650 HLA-typed donors. The paper as a whole reports these results and caveats: Because some donors lacked HLA typing at each locus, the association tests relied only on the typed subset. Most CMV-associated TCR beta chains appeared to be HLA-restricted in a later analysis, and the HLA associations seemed to be driven largely by CMV exposure. In a later analysis, about 16,000 TCR beta sequences were associated with specific HLA alleles at a false discovery rate of 0.05. A later analysis found that HLA-associated TCR beta chains were more clonally expanded and had lower generation probabilities than equally common non-associated chains. While some public TCRs were present in many individuals, most TCR sequences turned up only very rarely across donors. In an earlier analysis of around 600 of the donors, most TCR beta V segments appeared in productive rearrangements about 87% or about 30% of the time, broadly matching IMGT annotations. Linkage disequilibrium might explain the correlated functional status among segregating V segments, but an unknown experimental factor could not be ruled out. A further reported finding was that TCR beta sequences accurately predicted the HLA-A and HLA-B alleles for most subjects in the first cohort. A cluster of highly shared sequence variants was judged likely to represent a technical artifact of the sequencing pipeline. V-gene and J-gene trimming of TCR beta chains was associated with a missense DCLRE1C variant in a later genetic analysis, and the association was replicated in an independent cohort. Some IMGT-functional V segments, including TRBV6-2 and TRBV6-3, could not be distinguished by the 87-base-pair reads and were therefore excluded. Around 16 rarely observed V segments, including chromosome 9 orphons, were excluded from the earlier analysis of just under 600 of the donors because counts were too low. In a later genetic analysis, fewer N-insertions in productive TCRs were reported among donors in an Asian-associated ancestry cluster than the roughly 640-donor mean. The only immune exposure information available for the cohort was CMV serostatus. The study gave a list of around 170 TCR beta chains associated with cytomegalovirus. In a later analysis, the rate of TCR association differed among HLA loci, with DRB1 alleles having the most associated TCRs and HLA-C alleles having the fewest. When HLA alleles, especially DR and DQ, strongly co-occurred, attributing TCR associations to individual alleles was difficult. The authors suggested that the approach could potentially be extended to other disease states and immunological phenotypes. Several of the top co-occurrence clusters appeared to be linked to parvovirus B19, influenza, CMV and Epstein-Barr virus, according to a later analysis. Presence/absence analyses assumed roughly uniform sequencing depth across donors, an assumption that may not hold. This cohort had only TCR beta chains sequenced, and the lack of alpha or paired-chain data limited which features could be detected. In vitro tests confirmed that a few of the cytomegalovirus-associated TCR beta chains recognize cytomegalovirus antigens. Cytomegalovirus status was reported to be diagnosed by the classifier with high specificity and sensitivity in both the original and validation cohorts.

The cohort comprised under 700 healthy bone marrow donors. All cohort members were sampled while nominally healthy, although unrecorded immune exposures were likely present. The donor tested CMV seronegative and was one of the 352 seronegative cohort members. A peripheral blood sample was provided by each donor, and peripheral blood mononuclear cells were used for TCR beta sequencing. The Qiagen DNeasy Blood Extraction Kit was used to extract genomic DNA from the blood cell samples. As concerns this clone: Its target antigen remains unknown. One base away there is no much larger clone; base qualities are not given.

Libraries were built with the immunoSEQ multiplex PCR assay. The multiplex PCR relied on a mix of 60 forward primers for TCR Vbeta segments and 13 reverse primers for TCR Jbeta segments. A multiplex PCR assay on genomic DNA amplified the CDR3 region of rearranged TCR beta genes. The Illumina HiSeq System was used to sequence the amplified TCR beta libraries as 87-base-pair reads. The paper's processing steps were these. Across the roughly 640 repertoires, a later analysis counted around 80 million unique TCR beta chains, some 11 million of which were shared by at least two donors. To remove PCR and sequencing errors, raw reads were error-corrected and collapsed into unique sequences using a nearest-neighbor algorithm that merged closely related sequences. V, D and J gene segments were assigned by aligning CDR3 sequences to IMGT reference sequences. For a sequence to be retained, a match of at least six nucleotides to both a V gene segment and a J gene segment was required. Rearrangements were called productive when the CDR3 lacked stop codons and stayed in frame with V and J; all others were non-productive. CDR3 was defined according to IMGT convention as the region running from the second conserved V-encoded cysteine to the conserved J-encoded phenylalanine. Sequences without an unambiguous match to a single V gene segment were excluded from the earlier analysis of 450 to 750 of the donors. In an earlier analysis of a few hundred of the donors, V segments were called functional above 56.7% productive rearrangements and were called segregating when the between-donor standard deviation exceeded 5%. A statistical classification framework was built to diagnose cytomegalovirus status from the catalog of TCR beta chain sequences. In a later analysis, V and J genes were assigned by comparing TCR nucleotide sequences against IMGT/GENE-DB human TR gene sequences. Using the TCRdist pipeline, a later analysis assigned CDR3 sequences along with most-parsimonious VDJ recombination scenarios. A later analysis defined each TCR beta chain by its CDR3 amino acid sequence plus V-gene family, and excluded reads lacking a unique V-gene family. To address suspected cross-contamination and a sequencing artifact, a later analysis removed over 500 highly shared, low-generation-probability nucleotide sequences. In a later analysis, a clonal expansion index for each public chain was calculated from normalized within-repertoire ranks of inferred template counts. In a later analysis, generation probabilities were computed using a VDJ recombination model fitted to out-of-frame rearrangements, and the results were checked against IGoR. A later analysis scored TCR-TCR, TCR-HLA and TCR-CMV co-occurrence with hypergeometric tests, applying a repertoire-size bias correction to TCR pairs. False discovery rates were estimated in a later analysis by permuting HLA or CMV assignments 20 times. In a later analysis, co-occurring TCRs were grouped using DBSCAN, with TCRdist sequence similarity added in when clustering inside HLA-allele-positive subsets. Co-occurrence clustering excluded repertoires with fewer than 30,000 or more than 120,000 public chains, plus five with anomalous nucleotide sharing. TCRdb carries this immuneACCESS record with in-frame sequences only. Its versions omit some clonotypes, under half of them owing to an unresolved V gene in the studies checked, with the rest unexplained. For V, J and clone size, that table is used; D and trimming come from the DNA. Present in this sample are about 70,000 clones, 62% of which were seen just once. The top ten clones comprise around 2.7% of the sample.

CDR1 is given as GTSNPN and CDR2 as SVGIG, both from the germline V gene (reference sequence). Unmatched junction bases come to 13, with V trimmed by 8 bases and J by 6 bases. The CDR3, from cysteine to phenylalanine, totals 16 residues. Here the CDR3 DNA is all that survives: 48 bases in frame from base 1. The sequence was collected from a man aged 25 to 40 in good health and CMV-seronegative. The V and J segments used are TRBV30 and TRBJ2-7, with TRBD2 matching 16 junction bases. Specimen: PBMCs. CDR3 loop: CARTSGTSGGDSEQYF. The DNA sequence follows: TGTGCCCGTACATCCGGGACTAGCGGGGGGGATTCCGAGCAGTACTTC.